A selection of T cell receptor beta chains follows, all from one sample in a study of CD8 T cells in Susac syndrome. TCRdb reprocessed the immunoSEQ multiplex PCR reads with MiXCR, giving one entry per CDR3 protein. The data contain hundreds of thousands of distinct CDR3 sequences, 80% to 95% of them singletons. The sequenced sample was CD8+ T cells from PBMCs. The source of these receptors is a human donor with multiple sclerosis. Both conserved end residues are part of each CDR3. D genes are given only for firm matches. Clone size is not always given. Where it is, it says once, few, many or a class for expanded clones.

d_call,clone_size,j_call,v_call,cdr3_nt,cdr3_aa
TRBD2,-,TRBJ2-7,TRBV6-2/TRBV6-3,TGTGCCAGCAGTTACGGACTAGCGGGAGGAAAATACGAGCAGTACTTC,CASSYGLAGGKYEQYF
TRBD2,-,TRBJ2-1,TRBV11-3,TGTGCCAGCAGCTTACCCACGGGGGGGCTTTTTGAGCAGTTCTTC,CASSLPTGGLFEQFF
-,-,TRBJ2-6,TRBV7-8,TGTGCCAGCAGCGAACGGGGCTGGCCGACGCCCACGGCGCTTTCTGGGGCCAACGTCCTGACTTTC,CASSERGWPTPTALSGANVLTF
-,-,TRBJ2-3,TRBV9,TGTGCCAGCAGCGGCCCCAAGGACACCACAGATACGCAGTATTTT,CASSGPKDTTDTQYF
-,-,TRBJ2-7,TRBV7-6,TGTGCCAGCAGCGGCCCTGGACAGAATCACGAGCAGTACTTC,CASSGPGQNHEQYF
-,-,TRBJ2-3,TRBV5-1,TGCGCCAGCAGCCCGAGTAGGGAGGGCACAGATACGCAGTATTTT,CASSPSREGTDTQYF
-,few,TRBJ2-7,TRBV30,TGTGCCTGGGACGGATTTTACGAGCAGTACTTC,CAWDGFYEQYF
-,-,TRBJ1-2,TRBV30,TGTGCCTGGAGTGTCAGGGGATCTAACTATGGCTACACCTTC,CAWSVRGSNYGYTF
TRBD2,-,TRBJ2-7,TRBV19,TGTGCCAGTAGTATAGTGGCGGGAGATCACTCCTACGAGCAGTACTTC,CASSIVAGDHSYEQYF
TRBD2,-,TRBJ2-3,TRBV5-6,TGTGCCAGCAGCTTGGTGGTGGCGGGGGGGGCAGATACGCAGTATTTT,CASSLVVAGGADTQYF